The following is a T cell receptor (beta chain) sequence with its context. Its antigen is unknown. Sequencing used immunoSEQ multiplex PCR; TCRdb keeps in-frame clones, though not all of them. In the table there are roughly 60,000 clones, over 70% of which are singletons. The data derive from a study of a mutant IDH1 vaccine in newly diagnosed glioma. Whole-study context: The treated population exhibited a male proportion of about 60%, a female proportion of about 38%, and a mean age of 40.4 years.

The CDR3 has 11 residues. Per the germline V gene, CDR1 is SQVTM and CDR2 is ANQGSEA. Trimming took off 2 bases at V and 6 bases at J, with 5 bases between the two ends. Time point: week 23, last vaccination. Topical imiquimod was applied with each vaccine dose, which held 300 ug of mutant IDH1 20-mer peptide. The chain links TRBV29-1 to TRBJ1-3, with unresolved D. The sample in question was PBMCs, obtained from a glioma patient whose treatment included an IDH1 peptide vaccine. The TCR comes from a man aged 40-50 years with glioma. The CDR3 spells CSVETLNTIYF. CDR3 bases: TGCAGCGTTGAAACCCTAAACACCATATATTTT.